This T cell receptor beta chain was sequenced for a study of early T cells in non-severe SARS-CoV-2 infection. About the study: From unsorted whole blood, bulk RNA was sequenced, and the chains remained unpaired.

General study points: Matching against VDJdb likely underestimated virus-specific expansions, favoring anti-spike CD8.

This CDR3 is 14 amino acids long. Per the germline V gene, CDR1 is SGDLS and CDR2 is YYNGEE. The J segment lost 5 bases and the V segment lost 3 bases, leaving 4 bases of the junction unmatched. The library protocol tagged individual cDNA molecules with unique molecular identifiers. Each CDR3 protein is one row after TCRdb ran MiXCR on the 5' RACE reads. The profile shows more than 65,000 distinct CDR3 sequences, about 12% of them singletons. This clonotype was observed at least ten times. Its specificity is not known. This sequence was found in an adult who was a healthcare worker with PCR-confirmed SARS-CoV-2 infection or an uninfected control (not recorded which). Sequencing was done on a sample of whole blood. This rearrangement joins TRBV9 to TRBJ2-3, with 9 bases fitting TRBD1. The CDR3 bases are TGTGCCAGCAGCGATTGGGACAGGGAAGATACGCAGTATTTT. Translation: CASSDWDREDTQYF.